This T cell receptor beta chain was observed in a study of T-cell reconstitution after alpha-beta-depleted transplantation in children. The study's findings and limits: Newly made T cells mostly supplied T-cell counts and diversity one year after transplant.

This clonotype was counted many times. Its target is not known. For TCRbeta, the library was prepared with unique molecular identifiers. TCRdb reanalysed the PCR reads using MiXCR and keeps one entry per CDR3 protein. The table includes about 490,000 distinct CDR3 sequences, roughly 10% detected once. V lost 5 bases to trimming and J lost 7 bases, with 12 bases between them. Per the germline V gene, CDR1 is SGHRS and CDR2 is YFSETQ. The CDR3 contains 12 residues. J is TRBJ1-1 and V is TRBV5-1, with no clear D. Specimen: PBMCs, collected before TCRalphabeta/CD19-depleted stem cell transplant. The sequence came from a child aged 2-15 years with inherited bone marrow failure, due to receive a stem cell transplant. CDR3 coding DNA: TGCGCCAGCAGTCTCCGCCGGGATGAAGCTTTCTTT. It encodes CASSLRRDEAFF.